Listed below are T cell receptor beta chains from one sample, sequenced in a study of blood T cell repertoires in COVID-19. Some clones are missing from TCRdb's copy, which holds only in-frame ones; the method was immunoSEQ multiplex PCR. Of approximately 120,000 clones in the sample, about 94% were seen once. What was sequenced was peripheral blood. The receptors here all came from a man aged 50 to 60 with COVID-19, enrolled during active disease. The CDR3 runs from the conserved cysteine through the conserved F or W. Fields, in order: V gene, J gene, clone size, D gene, CDR3 protein, CDR3 DNA. The D gene is left open where the match is weak. Clone sizes are given selectively: once, few, many, or a class where the clone is expanded.

TRBV30	TRBJ1-1	once	TRBD1	CARRGQGIVDTEAFF	TGTGCCCGCCGGGGACAGGGAATTGTGGACACTGAAGCTTTCTTT
TRBV10-3	TRBJ2-5	-	-	CATSDTLGVETQYF	TGTGCCACCTCTGACACCTTAGGCGTCGAGACCCAGTACTTC
TRBV7-8	TRBJ2-5	once	TRBD2	CASRLAGEETQYF	TGTGCCAGCAGACTAGCGGGAGAAGAGACCCAGTACTTC
TRBV30	TRBJ1-6	-	TRBD1	CAWSVGDRGSPLHF	TGTGCCTGGAGCGTAGGTGACAGGGGTTCACCCCTCCACTTT
TRBV25-1	TRBJ2-7	once	-	CASSERLVADEQYF	TGTGCCAGCAGTGAAAGGCTAGTCGCAGATGAGCAGTACTTC
TRBV7-9	TRBJ2-6	-	-	CASSLRGSVPFSGANVLTF	TGTGCCAGCAGCTTAAGAGGTTCAGTGCCCTTCTCTGGGGCCAACGTCCTGACTTTC
TRBV18	TRBJ2-3	-	TRBD2	CASSPGSSGSPDTQYF	TGTGCCAGCTCTCCCGGGAGTAGCGGGAGTCCAGATACGCAGTATTTT
TRBV18	TRBJ2-3	-	-	CASSLLASTDTQYF	TGTGCCAGCTCACTACTAGCTTCCACAGATACGCAGTATTTT
TRBV29-1	TRBJ2-1	-	-	CSARGLSSYNEQFF	TGCAGCGCGAGGGGCCTAAGCTCCTACAATGAGCAGTTCTTC
TRBV24-1	TRBJ2-1	-	TRBD2	CATSDFSGLAYNEQFF	TGTGCCACCAGTGATTTCTCGGGACTAGCTTACAATGAGCAGTTCTTC
TRBV6-4	TRBJ1-6	-	-	CASSAPSHRVNSPLHF	TGTGCCAGCAGTGCCCCGTCCCACAGGGTAAATTCACCCCTCCACTTT
TRBV27	TRBJ2-2	-	-	CASGPGELFF	TGTGCCAGCGGGCCCGGGGAGCTGTTTTTT
TRBV18	TRBJ2-3	-	TRBD2	CASSLSSGASTDTQYF	TGTGCCAGCTCACTATCTAGCGGTGCTAGCACAGATACGCAGTATTTT
TRBV4-1	TRBJ2-5	-	TRBD2	CASSRLTAGDQETQYF	TGCGCCAGCAGCCGCCTGACAGCGGGGGACCAAGAGACCCAGTACTTC
TRBV5-1	TRBJ1-2	-	TRBD1	CASSLGGTATYGYTF	TGCGCCAGCAGCTTGGGCGGGACAGCGACCTATGGCTACACCTTC
TRBV5-1	TRBJ1-1	-	-	CASSPTAGNTEAFF	TGCGCCAGCAGCCCCACTGCAGGGAACACTGAAGCTTTCTTT
TRBV14	TRBJ2-1	-	TRBD2	CASSQGLRAASGRFFDNEQFF	TGTGCCAGCAGCCAAGGTCTAAGGGCAGCTAGCGGGAGGTTTTTCGACAATGAGCAGTTCTTC
TRBV7-8	TRBJ2-1	-	-	CASSPRVAVGSGSEQFF	TGTGCCAGCAGCCCGCGGGTGGCGGTCGGTTCGGGAAGTGAGCAGTTCTTC
TRBV6-5	TRBJ1-2	-	TRBD1	CASSYSQGDYGYTF	TGTGCCAGCAGTTACTCCCAGGGGGACTATGGCTACACCTTC
TRBV9	TRBJ2-5	-	TRBD2	CASSIGLAGEETQYF	TGTGCCAGCAGCATTGGACTAGCGGGAGAAGAGACCCAGTACTTC
TRBV2	TRBJ2-2	-	TRBD1	CASTRTGGFGELFF	TGTGCCAGCACAAGGACAGGGGGCTTCGGGGAGCTGTTTTTT
TRBV2	TRBJ2-3	-	-	CARGAASTDTQYF	TGTGCCAGAGGCGCGGCGAGCACAGATACGCAGTATTTT
TRBV21-1	TRBJ2-1	-	-	CASSKLGVRLYNEQFF	TGTGCCAGCAGCAAACTGGGAGTTAGACTATACAATGAGCAGTTCTTC
TRBV2	TRBJ1-5	-	-	CASSGSGHPNQPQHF	TGTGCCAGCAGTGGCTCGGGACATCCTAATCAGCCCCAGCATTTT
TRBV9	TRBJ1-1	-	-	CASSVSGDTEAFF	TGTGCCAGCAGCGTAAGCGGGGACACTGAAGCTTTCTTT
TRBV14	TRBJ2-2	once	TRBD2	CASSPELWGLADLTGELFF	TGTGCCAGCAGCCCAGAGCTTTGGGGACTAGCGGACCTCACCGGGGAGCTGTTTTTT
TRBV18	TRBJ2-7	-	TRBD2	CASSQGTSGTYEQYF	TGTGCCAGCTCACAGGGGACTAGCGGGACCTACGAGCAGTACTTC
TRBV10-3	TRBJ2-5	-	-	CAISDPGRKGGTQYF	TGTGCCATCAGTGATCCCGGCAGGAAGGGAGGGACCCAGTACTTC
TRBV18	TRBJ2-3	-	TRBD2	CASSPSGAGTDTQYF	TGTGCCAGCTCACCATCGGGAGCGGGGACAGATACGCAGTATTTT
TRBV28	TRBJ1-2	-	-	CASSYGQLGYTF	TGTGCCAGCAGTTACGGACAACTTGGCTACACCTTC
TRBV28	TRBJ1-2	-	TRBD1	CASSLGSTGDYGYTF	TGTGCCAGCAGTTTGGGATCGACAGGGGACTATGGCTACACCTTC
TRBV28	TRBJ2-5	once	-	CASAEYETQYF	TGTGCCAGCGCGGAGTACGAGACCCAGTACTTC
TRBV7-2	TRBJ2-7	-	TRBD1	CASSPQGAEDEQYF	TGTGCCAGCAGCCCCCAGGGGGCGGAGGACGAGCAGTACTTC
TRBV14	TRBJ2-7	-	TRBD1	CASSLTGAPYEQYF	TGTGCCAGCAGCCTCACAGGGGCCCCCTACGAGCAGTACTTC
TRBV9	TRBJ2-7	-	-	CASSVGPRAGYEQYF	TGTGCCAGCAGCGTAGGCCCGAGGGCCGGATACGAGCAGTACTTC
TRBV6-1	TRBJ2-1	-	TRBD2	CASSGTSGRADEQFF	TGTGCCAGCAGCGGAACTAGCGGGAGGGCGGATGAGCAGTTCTTC
TRBV7-2	TRBJ2-3	-	-	CASSLEGGIPSTDTQYF	TGTGCCAGCAGCTTAGAAGGCGGGATCCCTAGCACAGATACGCAGTATTTT
TRBV9	TRBJ1-2	-	-	CASSSGRGIDGYTF	TGTGCCAGCAGCTCTGGGCGGGGCATCGATGGCTACACCTTC
TRBV5-4	TRBJ2-7	-	-	CASSFLSNEQYF	TGTGCCAGCAGCTTCCTTAGCAACGAGCAGTACTTC
TRBV9	TRBJ2-1	-	-	CASSVESTGNNEQFF	TGTGCCAGCAGCGTAGAATCCACAGGAAACAATGAGCAGTTCTTC
TRBV19	TRBJ1-5	-	-	CASSTGPPTARSVNQPQHF	TGTGCCAGTAGTACTGGCCCCCCGACAGCTCGCTCAGTTAATCAGCCCCAGCATTTT
TRBV5-1	TRBJ2-2	-	-	CASSLWGGDTGELFF	TGCGCCAGCAGCTTGTGGGGGGGCGACACCGGGGAGCTGTTTTTT
TRBV6-5	TRBJ2-7	-	TRBD1	CASRGQGAYEQYF	TGTGCCAGCAGGGGACAGGGGGCCTACGAGCAGTACTTC
TRBV3-1/TRBV3-2	TRBJ2-7	-	-	CASSQVSGDEQYF	TGTGCCAGCAGCCAAGTTTCGGGGGACGAGCAGTACTTC
TRBV7-8	TRBJ2-1	-	-	CASSFLGRGTFSEQFF	TGTGCCAGCAGCTTTCTCGGCAGGGGAACCTTTAGTGAGCAGTTCTTC
TRBV4-1	TRBJ2-5	-	-	CASSPVRTSQETQYF	TGCGCCAGCAGCCCGGTTAGGACTTCGCAAGAGACCCAGTACTTC
TRBV5-1	TRBJ2-5	-	-	CASSLGLLEETQYF	TGCGCCAGCAGCCTGGGACTGTTAGAAGAGACCCAGTACTTC
TRBV9	TRBJ2-3	-	-	CASSVSSDTQYF	TGTGCCAGCAGCGTAAGCTCAGATACGCAGTATTTT
TRBV7-8	TRBJ2-7	-	TRBD2	CASSLARTLAGDPYEQYF	TGTGCCAGCAGCTTAGCCAGAACACTAGCGGGAGACCCCTACGAGCAGTACTTC
TRBV18	TRBJ2-5	-	-	CASSPPGVQETQYF	TGTGCCAGCTCACCTCCAGGGGTCCAGGAGACCCAGTACTTC
TRBV18	TRBJ2-1	once	TRBD1	CASSRQGADNEQFF	TGTGCCAGCTCACGACAGGGGGCCGACAATGAGCAGTTCTTC
TRBV5-1	TRBJ1-1	-	TRBD1	CASSFETGITEAFF	TGCGCCAGCAGCTTCGAGACAGGGATCACTGAAGCTTTCTTT
TRBV19	TRBJ2-3	-	TRBD2	CASSIAGGSGRIRTDTQYF	TGTGCCAGTAGTATAGCGGGCGGTAGCGGGAGGATACGCACAGATACGCAGTATTTT
TRBV29-1	TRBJ2-5	once	TRBD1	CSARTGMETQYF	TGCAGCGCTCGGACAGGGATGGAGACCCAGTACTTC
TRBV11-2	TRBJ2-1	-	TRBD2	CASRKAGGAYNEQFF	TGTGCCAGCAGGAAAGCGGGAGGAGCCTACAATGAGCAGTTCTTC
TRBV29-1	TRBJ1-1	-	TRBD1	CSGGQGNTEAFF	TGCAGCGGTGGACAGGGGAACACTGAAGCTTTCTTT
TRBV9	TRBJ2-5	-	TRBD2	CASSPGLAGRETQYF	TGTGCCAGCAGCCCAGGGCTAGCGGGTCGGGAGACCCAGTACTTC